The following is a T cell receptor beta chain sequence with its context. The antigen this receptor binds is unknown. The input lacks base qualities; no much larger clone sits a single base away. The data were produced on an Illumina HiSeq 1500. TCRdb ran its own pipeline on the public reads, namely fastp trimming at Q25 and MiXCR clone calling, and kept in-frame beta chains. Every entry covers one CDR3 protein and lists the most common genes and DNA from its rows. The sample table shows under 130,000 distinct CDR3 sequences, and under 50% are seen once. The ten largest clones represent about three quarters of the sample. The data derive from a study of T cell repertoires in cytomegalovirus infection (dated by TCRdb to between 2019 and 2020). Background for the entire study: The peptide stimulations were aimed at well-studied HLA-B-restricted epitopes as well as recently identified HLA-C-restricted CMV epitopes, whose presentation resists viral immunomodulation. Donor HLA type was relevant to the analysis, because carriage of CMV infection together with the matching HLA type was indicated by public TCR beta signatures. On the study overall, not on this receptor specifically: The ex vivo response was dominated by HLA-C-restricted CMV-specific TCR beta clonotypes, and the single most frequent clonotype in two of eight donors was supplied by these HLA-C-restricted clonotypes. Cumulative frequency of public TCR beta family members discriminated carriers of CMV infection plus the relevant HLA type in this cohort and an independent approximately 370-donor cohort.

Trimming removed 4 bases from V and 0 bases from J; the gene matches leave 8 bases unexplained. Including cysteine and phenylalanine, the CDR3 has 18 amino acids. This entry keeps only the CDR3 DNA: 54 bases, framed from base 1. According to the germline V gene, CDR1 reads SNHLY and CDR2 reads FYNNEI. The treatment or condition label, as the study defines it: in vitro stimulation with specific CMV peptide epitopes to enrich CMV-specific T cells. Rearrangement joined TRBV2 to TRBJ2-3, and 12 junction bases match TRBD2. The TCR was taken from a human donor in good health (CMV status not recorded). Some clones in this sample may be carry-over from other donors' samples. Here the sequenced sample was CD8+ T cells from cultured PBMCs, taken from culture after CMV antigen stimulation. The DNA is TGTGCCAGCAGTGGAGAGACTAGCGGGGGAATTAGCACAGATACGCAGTATTTT. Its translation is CASSGETSGGISTDTQYF. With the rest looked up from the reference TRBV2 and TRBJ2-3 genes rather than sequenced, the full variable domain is EPEVTQTPSHQVTQMGQEVILRCVPISNHLYFYWYRQILGQKVEFLVSFYNNEISEKSEIFDDQFSVERPDGSNFTLKIRSTKLEDSAMYFCASSGETSGGISTDTQYFGPGTRLTVL.